Listed below are T cell receptor beta chains from one sample, sequenced in a study of blood T cell repertoires in COVID-19. Libraries were prepared by immunoSEQ multiplex PCR; TCRdb keeps only in-frame clonotypes and omits some of them. The sample has 250,000 to 350,000 clones, around 89% seen once. Sequencing was carried out using peripheral blood. The receptors stem from a woman aged 30 to 39 who had recovered from COVID-19. CDR3s include the opening cysteine and the closing phenylalanine or tryptophan. A D gene is named only where the DNA matches it firmly. The size entry is marked missing in some rows and otherwise reads once, few, many or a size class.

-,TRBD2,TRBJ2-2,16,TRBV5-1,TGCGCCAGCAGCTTGAGAAGCGGGGGCCTCACCGGGGAGCTGTTTTTT,CASSLRSGGLTGELFF
-,-,TRBJ1-1,12,TRBV29-1,TGCAGCGTTACACTGGAGACCACTGAAGCTTTCTTT,CSVTLETTEAFF
-,TRBD2,TRBJ2-3,16,TRBV28,TGTGCCAGCAGATCCGGACTAGCGGGCTACACAGATACGCAGTATTTT,CASRSGLAGYTDTQYF
-,-,TRBJ2-2,11,TRBV20-1,TGCAGTGCTAGCCAAACCGGGGAGCTGTTTTTT,CSASQTGELFF
once,TRBD1,TRBJ2-7,13,TRBV7-2,TGTGCCAGCAGCTCCGGACAGGTCTACGAGCAGTACTTC,CASSSGQVYEQYF
-,-,TRBJ2-3,15,TRBV7-2,TGTGCCAGCTTGATCGGGGGTACAGGTGCGGATACGCAGTATTTT,CASLIGGTGADTQYF
-,TRBD1,TRBJ2-4,16,TRBV3-1/TRBV3-2,TGTGCCAGCAGCCACCGGGACAGGGGGGCCAAAAACATTCAGTACTTC,CASSHRDRGAKNIQYF
-,-,TRBJ2-2,11,TRBV3-1/TRBV3-2,TGTGCCAGCAGCCAAGATCGGGGGCTGTTTTTT,CASSQDRGLFF
-,TRBD1,TRBJ2-7,15,TRBV5-6,TGTGCCAGCAGCATGGGGGGACAGGGGTCCCACGAGCAGTACTTC,CASSMGGQGSHEQYF
-,TRBD1,TRBJ1-1,18,TRBV10-3,TGTGCCATCAGTGGAATCCGGGACAGAGCAAACATGAACACTGAAGCTTTCTTT,CAISGIRDRANMNTEAFF
once,-,TRBJ1-1,15,TRBV28,TGTGCCAGCAGTTTTTGGGAGGGGGTCAACACTGAAGCTTTCTTT,CASSFWEGVNTEAFF
-,TRBD1,TRBJ2-1,13,TRBV3-1/TRBV3-2,TGTGCCAGCAGCTACGGGACAGCCAATGAGCAGTTCTTC,CASSYGTANEQFF
-,TRBD2,TRBJ2-7,15,TRBV5-1,TGCGCCAGCAGCTTGAGTCCTAGCGGTGCCTACGAGCAGTACTTC,CASSLSPSGAYEQYF
few,-,TRBJ1-5,16,TRBV2,TGTGCCAGCAGTGATGGGGCCGGGGGAATCAATCAGCCCCAGCATTTT,CASSDGAGGINQPQHF
-,TRBD1,TRBJ1-4,16,TRBV2,TGTGCCAGCAGTCTTACCGGGACAGTTTCTAATGAAAAACTGTTTTTT,CASSLTGTVSNEKLFF
-,-,TRBJ1-2,12,TRBV29-1,TGCAGCGTAAGGGAGGGAGACTATGGCTACACCTTC,CSVREGDYGYTF
-,-,TRBJ2-5,15,TRBV19,TGTGCCAGTAGTAGGGGACACCCCACAAGCGAGACCCAGTACTTC,CASSRGHPTSETQYF